These 31 T cell receptor beta chains came from one sample sequenced in a study of T cells in Graves' hyperthyroidism and ophthalmopathy. TCR beta CDR3 region amplification was performed from RNA transcripts. Primed by the HTBI set, a first-round RT-PCR was run on the TCR CDR3. A single record per CDR3 protein comes from TCRdb applying MiXCR to the multiplex PCR reads. The sample includes 500,000 to 700,000 distinct CDR3 sequences, 15% to 20% of them seen just once. Sequencing was carried out using blood. These receptors all stem from a woman aged 18-29 years with Graves' hyperthyroidism.

This clonotype has more than one count but fewer than ten. The V and J genes are TRBV6-6 and TRBJ2-7; TRBD2 agrees at 9 bases. With V trimmed by 0 bases and J by 2 bases, 8 bases remained unmatched. The CDR3 is 17 amino acids. From germline, CDR1 is MNHNY and CDR2 SVGAGI (reference sequence). CDR3: CASSYSSLAGRTYEQYF. CDR3 nucleotide sequence: TGTGCCAGCAGTTACTCGAGTCTAGCGGGAAGAACCTACGAGCAGTACTTC.

In its sample, this clonotype was seen a few times. The chain couples TRBV5-1 to TRBJ1-5, with D hard to call. Germline V gene lookup returns CDR1 SGHRS and CDR2 YFSETQ. The CDR3 is 15 residues long. V was trimmed by 0 bases and J by 5 bases, leaving 12 bases between them. CDR3 coding DNA: TGCGCCAGCAGCTTGGAAGGTTTAGGCGATCAGCCCCAGCATTTT. This gives the protein CASSLEGLGDQPQHF.

This clonotype occurred a few times. V usage is TRBV11-3 and J usage is TRBJ2-3, with D hard to call. CDR3 length: 17 amino acids. Trimming pared 2 bases from V and 5 bases from J, leaving 20 bases between. From germline, CDR1 is SGHNT and CDR2 YENEEA. The CDR3 region has the DNA TGTGCCAGCAGCTTAATTCGGCCGGGCTGGTTGAGAGATACGCAGTATTTT. Amino acids: CASSLIRPGWLRDTQYF.

In its sample, this clonotype was seen many times. The chain links TRBV12-3 or TRBV12-4 to TRBJ2-7; maybe TRBD2 (6 bases). The CDR3 contains 14 residues. Trimming shortened V by 5 bases and J by 2 bases, and 13 bases separated the two germline ends. The CDR3 DNA follows: TGTGCCAGCAGTACCGGGACTGCTACCTACGAGCAGTACTTC. Protein product: CASSTGTATYEQYF.

The chain recombines TRBV6-1 with TRBJ2-1; weak D call: TRBD1 (5 bases). Trimming removed 2 bases at V and 7 bases at J, with 12 bases between. In germline, CDR1 is MNHNS, CDR2 SASEGT. The CDR3 has 14 amino acids. CDR3 residues: CASSELTVWNEQFF. The CDR3, as DNA: TGTGCCAGCAGTGAACTGACAGTTTGGAATGAGCAGTTCTTC.

This clonotype has just a few counts. Given a much more abundant clone one base away, this may be a read error. The chain recombines TRBV28 with TRBJ2-7; D not resolved. Looked up from germline, CDR1 is MDHEN and CDR2 is SYDVKM. The CDR3 covers 16 residues. CDR3 sequence reads: CTSSLSTVSSSYEQYF. The CDR3 DNA reads as TGTACCAGCAGTTTATCAACTGTATCAAGCTCCTACGAGCAGTACTTC.

This clonotype was counted a few times. The V and J genes are TRBV28 and TRBJ2-1; D gene uncertain. The CDR3 loop spans 12 amino acids. Trimming cost V 7 bases and J 4 bases, with 8 bases left between them. Germline CDR1 and CDR2: MDHEN and SYDVKM. The CDR3 sequence: CASMGRYNEQFF. Here the CDR3 DNA reads TGTGCCAGCATGGGAAGGTACAATGAGCAGTTCTTC.

This clonotype was recorded many times. CDR3 coding DNA: TGTGCCAGCAGTTACGAAGCGCGCAATCAGCCCCAGCATTTT. Amino acid sequence: CASSYEARNQPQHF. This rearrangement joins TRBV6-2 or TRBV6-3 to TRBJ1-5; D is uncertain. V was trimmed by 2 bases and J by 2 bases, leaving 7 bases between them. The CDR3 loop spans 14 amino acids. Germline CDR1 and CDR2: MNHEY and SVGEGT.

This chain joins TRBV29-1 and TRBJ2-5; 8 bases fit TRBD2. The V and J ends lost 7 bases and 3 bases, in that order; junction bases with no gene match: 22. Germline V lookup: CDR1 SQVTM, CDR2 ANQGSEA. There are 18 residues in the CDR3. In DNA, the CDR3 is TGCAGCGCCGAATGGCGGACCCTGGAGGGACTAGTAGAAGAGACCCAGTACTTC. Protein: CSAEWRTLEGLVEETQYF. Complete variable domain (other parts from reference TRBV29-1 and TRBJ2-5): SAVISQKPSRDICQRGTSLTIQCQVDSQVTMMFWYRQQPGQSLTLIATANQGSEATYESGFVIDKFPISRPNLTFSTLTVSNMSPEDSSIYLCSAEWRTLEGLVEETQYFGPGTRLLVL.

This clonotype was counted ten times or more. V and J are TRBV24-1 and TRBJ1-2; D uncertain. Trimming removed 2 bases from V and 6 bases from J, with 9 bases in between. Germline CDR1 and CDR2: KGHDR and SFDVKD. The CDR3 is made up of 13 amino acids. The CDR3 sequence: CATSDSGGDGYTF. Here the CDR3 DNA reads TGTGCCACCAGTGATTCGGGCGGGGATGGCTACACCTTC.

There are many counts of this clonotype. The DNA for the CDR3 is TGTGCCAGCAGTTATTTTACTGAAGCTTTCTTT. Translation gives CASSYFTEAFF. The J gene is TRBJ1-1, the V gene TRBV12-3 or TRBV12-4; D ambiguous. This CDR3 has 11 residues. With 4 bases removed from V and 5 bases from J, the gap between germline ends came to 5 bases.

The chain recombines TRBV28 with TRBJ2-2; no definite D call. Looked up from germline, CDR1 is MDHEN and CDR2 is SYDVKM. CDR3 size: 12 residues. V dropped 10 bases and J dropped 5 bases, with 11 bases sitting between them. The CDR3 DNA is TGTGCCAAAGGTCGGCAGACCGGGGAGCTGTTTTTT. Protein sequence: CAKGRQTGELFF.

At least ten counts were recorded for this clonotype. The genes are TRBV2 and TRBJ1-4; D unclear. V was pared by 8 bases and J by 2 bases, with 3 bases between. The CDR3 is 11 residues long. CDR1 SNHLY and CDR2 FYNNEI come from the germline V gene. The CDR3 DNA sequence: TGTGCCAGCGGGACTAATGAAAAACTGTTTTTT. Its translation is CASGTNEKLFF.

The table lists this clonotype with a few counts. CDR3 region: CASSNGQKNTEAFF. In nucleotides, the CDR3 is TGTGCCAGTAGTAACGGACAGAAGAACACTGAAGCTTTCTTT. V and J are TRBV19 and TRBJ1-1; D is possibly TRBD1 (6 bases). The V end lost 4 bases, the J end lost 1 base, and 10 bases lay between the germline ends. The CDR3 is 14 amino acids. Germline V lookup: CDR1 LNHDA, CDR2 SQIVND (reference sequence).

This clonotype was seen many times. This chain connects TRBV13 to TRBJ2-3; maybe TRBD1 (5 bases). Between the trimmed V and J ends, which lost 5 bases and 0 bases, there was a span of 9 bases. The CDR3 runs 14 residues. CDR1 PRHDT and CDR2 FYEKMQ come from the germline V gene (reference sequence). The CDR3 is CASSDRSSTDTQYF. The DNA of the CDR3 is TGTGCCAGCAGCGACAGATCTAGCACAGATACGCAGTATTTT.

In its sample, this clonotype was seen many times. V gene TRBV20-1 combines with J gene TRBJ2-1; no clear D. V was shortened by 3 bases and J by 9 bases, with 18 bases between the two germline ends. Germline V gene sequence: CDR1 DFQATT, CDR2 SNEGSKA (reference sequence). CDR3 length: 14 amino acids. In nucleotides, the CDR3 is TGCAGTGCTAGCAGACTTGTATTCCACGTTGAGCAGTTCTTC. Its protein is CSASRLVFHVEQFF.

This clonotype has at least ten counts. The chain uses TRBV20-1 and TRBJ2-7; 7 bases match TRBD2. This CDR3 contains 14 residues. The germline V gene has CDR1 DFQATT and CDR2 SNEGSKA (reference sequence). J lost 3 bases, V lost 3 bases, and 8 bases had no gene match. Here the CDR3 DNA reads TGCAGTGCTAGTACTGGGACTACGCACTACGAGCAGTACTTC. Its translation is CSASTGTTHYEQYF.

The chain carries TRBV6-1 and TRBJ2-1, with 7 bases identical to TRBD2. Germline V gene lookup returns CDR1 MNHNS and CDR2 SASEGT. Germline trimming cut 11 bases from V and 4 bases from J; bases unmatched to any gene: 2. The CDR3 runs to 11 residues. This chain's CDR3 is CAGREYNEQFF. CDR3 sequence (DNA): TGTGCCGGGCGGGAGTACAATGAGCAGTTCTTC.

In its sample, this clonotype was seen many times. This chain connects TRBV12-3 or TRBV12-4 to TRBJ2-7, with TRBD1 matching 10 bases. This CDR3 region has 14 residues. After removal of 6 bases from V and 3 bases from J, the junction contained 5 bases not matched to a gene. CDR3 coding DNA: TGTGCCAGCAGAAAGACAGGGGGCCACTACGAGCAGTACTTC. Translation gives CASRKTGGHYEQYF.

This clonotype was picked up a small number of times. The chain recombines TRBV3-1 with TRBJ2-3; D gene uncertain. There are 13 residues in the CDR3. Trimming removed 3 bases at V and 0 bases at J, with 4 bases between. Germline CDR1 LGHDT, CDR2 YNNKEL (reference sequence). CDR3 residues: CASSQLSTDTQYF. The CDR3 DNA sequence: TGTGCCAGCAGCCAGCTTAGCACAGATACGCAGTATTTT.

This chain joins TRBV18 and TRBJ2-7; 12 nucleotides match TRBD2. The CDR3 is 19 amino acids. Germline values: CDR1 KGHSH, CDR2 LQKENI. V shed 5 bases, J shed 3 bases, and the junction held 17 bases outside the gene matches. For the CDR3, the DNA is TGTGCCAGCTCATTCAAGGGACTAGCGGGCCACAGGGGGCTCTACGAGCAGTACTTC. Amino acid sequence: CASSFKGLAGHRGLYEQYF.

This clonotype was counted many times. The chain couples TRBV6-5 to TRBJ1-4; 7 bases are shared with TRBD1. The germline V gene has CDR1 MNHEY and CDR2 SVGAGI. The length of the CDR3 is 17 residues. The V gene end was trimmed by 2 bases and the J gene end by 3 bases; junction bases not matched to a gene: 9. As DNA, the CDR3 is TGTGCCAGCAGTTACGCGAAAGGGACAGTTTCTAATGAAAAACTGTTTTTT. Protein: CASSYAKGTVSNEKLFF.

This clonotype showed up many times. The chain couples TRBV12-3 or TRBV12-4 to TRBJ1-5; tentative D call: TRBD1 (5 bases). The CDR3 consists of 15 residues. V dropped 2 bases and J dropped 5 bases, with 13 bases sitting between them. CDR3: CASSLMAGIDQPQHF. CDR3 nucleotides: TGTGCCAGCAGTTTAATGGCAGGGATAGATCAGCCCCAGCATTTT.

Many counts were recorded for this clonotype. The genes are TRBV7-8 and TRBJ2-7; 11 bases align to TRBD1. V trimming: 5 bases; J trimming: 5 bases; junction bases outside the gene matches: 5. From germline, CDR1 is SGHVS and CDR2 FQNEAQ. This CDR3 contains 14 residues. The CDR3 reads CASSRTGGVDEQYF. The DNA for the CDR3 is TGTGCCAGCAGCCGGACAGGGGGCGTCGACGAGCAGTACTTC.

This sequence joins TRBV6-1 and TRBJ2-3; 8 nucleotides agree with TRBD2. This CDR3 has 15 amino acids. The V gene end was trimmed by 6 bases and the J gene end by 4 bases; junction bases not matched to a gene: 9. From germline, CDR1 is MNHNS and CDR2 SASEGT. This chain's CDR3 is CASRAGTRSSDTQYF. In nucleotides, the CDR3 is TGTGCCAGCAGGGCCGGGACTAGAAGTTCAGATACGCAGTATTTT.

Points on this clonotype: A read error is possible here, since a much larger clone lies one base away. The V call is TRBV30, the J call TRBJ2-1, with 9 bases aligning to TRBD2. Germline lookup yields CDR1 GTSNPN and CDR2 SVGIG (reference sequence). The CDR3 has 13 amino acids. The CDR3 sequence: CAWTGGRANGQFF. CDR3 nucleotide sequence: TGTGCCTGGACCGGCGGGAGGGCCAATGGGCAGTTCTTC. The full variable domain, its missing parts supplied by reference TRBV30 and TRBJ2-1, is SQTIHQWPATLVQPVGSPLSLECTVEGTSNPNLYWYRQAAGRGLQLLFYSVGIGQISSEVPQNLSASRPQDRQFILSSKKLLLSDSGFYLCAWTGGRANGQFFGPGTRLTVL.

This clonotype was seen ten or more times. The chain couples TRBV3-1 to TRBJ2-3; D call uncertain. Per the germline V gene, CDR1 is LGHDT and CDR2 is YNNKEL (reference sequence). V lost 0 bases to trimming and J lost 4 bases, with 8 bases between them. The CDR3 is 14 residues long. This chain's CDR3 is CASSQDGAADTQYF. The CDR3, as DNA: TGTGCCAGCAGCCAAGATGGAGCTGCAGATACGCAGTATTTT.

DNA for the CDR3: TGTGCCAGCACCGGACAGGGCGGCAATCAGCCCCAGCATTTT. It codes for CASTGQGGNQPQHF. V usage is TRBV6-1 and J usage is TRBJ1-5, with 8 positions matching TRBD1. Germline V gene lookup returns CDR1 MNHNS and CDR2 SASEGT. The CDR3 spans 14 residues. The J segment lost 2 bases and the V segment lost 7 bases, leaving 4 bases of the junction unmatched.

This clonotype showed up many times. The chain carries TRBV2 and TRBJ2-1, with TRBD2 matching 10 bases. V gave up 6 bases and J gave up 3 bases; unmatched junction bases: 8. Per germline, CDR1 SNHLY and CDR2 FYNNEI. CDR3 size: 16 residues. The CDR3 sequence: CASSRTTSGIYNEQFF. In DNA, the CDR3 is TGTGCCAGCAGCCGAACAACTAGCGGGATCTACAATGAGCAGTTCTTC.

This clonotype was seen many times. V gene TRBV10-1 combines with J gene TRBJ2-1; D perhaps matches TRBD2 (5 bases). Between the trimmed V and J ends, which lost 6 bases and 8 bases, there was a span of 20 bases. CDR1 is WNHNN, CDR2 SYGVQD, per germline (reference sequence). The CDR3 contains 15 residues. The CDR3 protein is CASSTREDGLDEQFF. The CDR3 DNA reads as TGCGCCAGCAGCACCCGGGAAGATGGGTTGGATGAGCAGTTCTTC.

The rearrangement links TRBV10-3 to TRBJ2-3; D remains unclear. CDR3 length: 14 amino acids. V was clipped by 4 bases and J by 3 bases, with 11 bases between them. Germline assignment: CDR1 ENHRY and CDR2 SYGVKD. CDR3 sequence (DNA): TGTGCCATCAGTGGAGCAGGTAGGACAGATACGCAGTATTTT. Encoded protein: CAISGAGRTDTQYF.